The present entry profiles one T cell receptor (beta chain) with its context. The treatment denotes: oral pan-JAK inhibitor, 5-10 mg twice daily. This sample was taken from a study of CD8+ T cells in alopecia areata. Germline assignment: CDR1 GTSNPN and CDR2 SVGIG (reference sequence). V lost 5 bases and J 4 bases, leaving 11 bases between the germline ends. The CDR3 has 12 amino acids. The authors extracted RNA and reverse transcribed it into cDNA as the sequencing template. Some clones are missing from TCRdb's copy, which holds only in-frame ones; the method was immunoSEQ multiplex PCR. The sample has about 220,000 clones; more than 45% are singletons.

The specimen was CD4+ T cells sorted from blood, collected at week 4, from a patient treated with tofacitinib. The chain recombines TRBV30 with TRBJ2-5; D assignment may be TRBD1 or TRBD2 (5 bases each). This TCR was recovered from a human donor with alopecia areata. Here the CDR3 reads CAWGGFGETQYF. DNA for the CDR3: TGTGCCTGGGGGGGATTCGGAGAGACCCAGTACTTC.